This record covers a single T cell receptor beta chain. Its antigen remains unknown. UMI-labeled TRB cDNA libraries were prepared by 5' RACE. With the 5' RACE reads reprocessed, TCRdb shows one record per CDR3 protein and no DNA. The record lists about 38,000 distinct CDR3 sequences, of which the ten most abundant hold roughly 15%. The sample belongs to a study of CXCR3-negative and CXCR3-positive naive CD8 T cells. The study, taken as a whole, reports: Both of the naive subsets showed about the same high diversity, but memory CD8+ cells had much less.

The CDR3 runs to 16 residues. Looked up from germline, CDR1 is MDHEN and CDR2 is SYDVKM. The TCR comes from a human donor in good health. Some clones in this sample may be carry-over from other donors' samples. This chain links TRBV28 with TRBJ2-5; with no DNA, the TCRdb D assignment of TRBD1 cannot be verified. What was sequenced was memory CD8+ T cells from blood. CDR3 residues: CASSPFGTGWSETQYF.